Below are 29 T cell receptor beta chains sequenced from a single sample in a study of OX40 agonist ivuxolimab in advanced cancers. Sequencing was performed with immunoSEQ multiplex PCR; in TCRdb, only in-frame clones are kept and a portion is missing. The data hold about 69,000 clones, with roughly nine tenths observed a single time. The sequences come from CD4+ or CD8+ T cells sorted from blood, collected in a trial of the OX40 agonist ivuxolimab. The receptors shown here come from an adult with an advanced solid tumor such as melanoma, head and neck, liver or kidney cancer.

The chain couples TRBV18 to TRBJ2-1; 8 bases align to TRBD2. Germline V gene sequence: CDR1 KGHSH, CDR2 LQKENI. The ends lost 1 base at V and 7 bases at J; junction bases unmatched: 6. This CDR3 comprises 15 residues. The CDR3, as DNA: TGTGCCAGCTCACCACTAGCGGGACTTAATAATGAGCAGTTCTTC. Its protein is CASSPLAGLNNEQFF.

The CDR3 DNA follows: TGCGCCAGCAGCTTGGGGTCCGACAGGGTGACGGGAGGCTACACCTTC. Its translation is CASSLGSDRVTGGYTF. The chain recombines TRBV5-1 with TRBJ1-2; 7 bases fit TRBD1. There are 16 residues in the CDR3. The germline V gene encodes CDR1 SGHRS and CDR2 YFSETQ. J lost 8 bases, V lost 0 bases, and 13 bases had no gene match.

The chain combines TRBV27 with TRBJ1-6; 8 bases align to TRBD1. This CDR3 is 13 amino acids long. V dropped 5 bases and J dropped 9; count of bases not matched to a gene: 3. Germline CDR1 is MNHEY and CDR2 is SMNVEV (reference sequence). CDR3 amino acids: CASSKDRVSPLHF. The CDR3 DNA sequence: TGTGCCAGCAGTAAGGACAGGGTTTCACCCCTCCACTTT.

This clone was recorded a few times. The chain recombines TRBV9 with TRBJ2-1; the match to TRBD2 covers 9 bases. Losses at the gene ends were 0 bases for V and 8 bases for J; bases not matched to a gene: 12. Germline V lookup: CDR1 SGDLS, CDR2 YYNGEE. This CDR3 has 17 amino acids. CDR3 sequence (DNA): TGTGCCAGCAGCGTAGTGTCGGCGGGAGGGGGACGATATGAGCAGTTCTTC. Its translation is CASSVVSAGGGRYEQFF.

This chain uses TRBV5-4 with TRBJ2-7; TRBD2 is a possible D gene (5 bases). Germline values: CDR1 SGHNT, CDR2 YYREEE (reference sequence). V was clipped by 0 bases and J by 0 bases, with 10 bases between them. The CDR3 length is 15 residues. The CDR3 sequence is CASSLAWESSYEQYF. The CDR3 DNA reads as TGTGCCAGCAGCTTGGCGTGGGAGAGCTCCTACGAGCAGTACTTC.

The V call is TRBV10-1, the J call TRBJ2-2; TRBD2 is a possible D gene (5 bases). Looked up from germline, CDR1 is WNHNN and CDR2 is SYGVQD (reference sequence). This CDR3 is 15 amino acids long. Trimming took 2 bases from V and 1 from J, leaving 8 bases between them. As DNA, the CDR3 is TGCGCCAGCAGTGAGATTGCGGGGAACACCGGGGAGCTGTTTTTT. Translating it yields CASSEIAGNTGELFF.

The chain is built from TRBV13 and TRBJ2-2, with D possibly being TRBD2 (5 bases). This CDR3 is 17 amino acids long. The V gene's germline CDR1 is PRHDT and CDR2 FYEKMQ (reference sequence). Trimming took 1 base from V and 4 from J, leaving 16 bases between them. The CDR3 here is CASSLALGLLSTGELFF. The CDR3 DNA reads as TGTGCCAGCAGCTTAGCTCTTGGACTCCTGAGCACCGGGGAGCTGTTTTTT.

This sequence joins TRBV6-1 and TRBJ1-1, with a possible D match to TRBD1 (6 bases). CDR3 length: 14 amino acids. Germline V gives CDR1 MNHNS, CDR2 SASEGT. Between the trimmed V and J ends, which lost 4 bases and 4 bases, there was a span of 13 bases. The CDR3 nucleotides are TGTGCCAGCAGTGCGGGGGGAGGGGGCACTGAAGCTTTCTTT. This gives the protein CASSAGGGGTEAFF.

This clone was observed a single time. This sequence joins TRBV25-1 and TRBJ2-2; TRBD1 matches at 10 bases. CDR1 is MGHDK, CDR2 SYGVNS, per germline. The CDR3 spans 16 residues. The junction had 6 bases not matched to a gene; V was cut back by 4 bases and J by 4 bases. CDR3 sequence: CASSARQGASTGELFF. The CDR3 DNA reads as TGTGCCAGCAGTGCCCGACAGGGGGCTAGCACCGGGGAGCTGTTTTTT.

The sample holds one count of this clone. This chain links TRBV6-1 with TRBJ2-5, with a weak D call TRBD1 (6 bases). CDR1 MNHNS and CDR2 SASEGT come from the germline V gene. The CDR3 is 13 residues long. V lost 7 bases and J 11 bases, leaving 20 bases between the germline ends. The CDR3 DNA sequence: TGTGCCAGCACTTCCACAGGGTTAGGTGAGCAGTACTTC. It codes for CASTSTGLGEQYF.

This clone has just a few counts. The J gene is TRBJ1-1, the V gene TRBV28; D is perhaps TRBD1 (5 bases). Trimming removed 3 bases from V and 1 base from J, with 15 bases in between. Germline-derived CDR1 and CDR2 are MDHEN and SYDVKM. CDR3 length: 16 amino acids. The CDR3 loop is CASSFTLVGANTEAFF. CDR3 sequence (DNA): TGTGCCAGCAGTTTTACCCTTGTTGGGGCGAACACTGAAGCTTTCTTT. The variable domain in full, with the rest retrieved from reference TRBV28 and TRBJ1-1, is DVKVTQSSRYLVKRTGEKVFLECVQDMDHENMFWYRQDPGLGLRLIYFSYDVKMKEKGDIPEGYSVSREKKERFSLILESASTNQTSMYLCASSFTLVGANTEAFFGQGTRLTVV.

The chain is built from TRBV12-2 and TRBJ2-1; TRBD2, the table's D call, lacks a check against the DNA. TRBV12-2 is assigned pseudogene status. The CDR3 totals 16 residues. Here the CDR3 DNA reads TGTGCAAGTCGCTTAGATCTAGCGGGATACGACAATGAGCAGTTCTTC. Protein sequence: CASRLDLAGYDNEQFF.

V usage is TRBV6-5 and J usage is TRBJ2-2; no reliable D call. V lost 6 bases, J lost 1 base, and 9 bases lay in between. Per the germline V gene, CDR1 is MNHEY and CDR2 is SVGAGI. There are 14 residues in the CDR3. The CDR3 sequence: CASSQTQNTGELFF. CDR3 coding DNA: TGTGCCAGCAGCCAGACACAGAACACCGGGGAGCTGTTTTTT.

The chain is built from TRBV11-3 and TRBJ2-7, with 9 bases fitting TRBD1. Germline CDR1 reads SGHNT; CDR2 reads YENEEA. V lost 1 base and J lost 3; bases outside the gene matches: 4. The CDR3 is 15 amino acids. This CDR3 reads CASSLGDRVFYEQYF. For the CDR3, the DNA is TGTGCCAGCAGCTTAGGGGACAGGGTGTTCTACGAGCAGTACTTC.

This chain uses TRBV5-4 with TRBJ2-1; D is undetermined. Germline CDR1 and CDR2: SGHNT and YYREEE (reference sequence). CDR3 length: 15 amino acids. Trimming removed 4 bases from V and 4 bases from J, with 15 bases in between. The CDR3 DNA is TGTGCCAGCAGCCCTTCCCCGGGCCATTACAATGAGCAGTTCTTC. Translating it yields CASSPSPGHYNEQFF.

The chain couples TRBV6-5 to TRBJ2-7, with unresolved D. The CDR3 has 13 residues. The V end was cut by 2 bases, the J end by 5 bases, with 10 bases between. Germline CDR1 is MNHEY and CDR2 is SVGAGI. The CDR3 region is CASSYAGWDEQYF. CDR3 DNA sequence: TGTGCCAGCAGTTACGCAGGATGGGACGAGCAGTACTTC.

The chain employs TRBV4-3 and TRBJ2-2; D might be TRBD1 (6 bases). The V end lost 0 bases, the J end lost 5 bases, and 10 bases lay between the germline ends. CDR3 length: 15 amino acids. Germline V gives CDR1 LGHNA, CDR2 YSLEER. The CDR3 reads CASSQEGRGTGELFF. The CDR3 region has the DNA TGCGCCAGCAGCCAAGAAGGCAGGGGTACCGGGGAGCTGTTTTTT.

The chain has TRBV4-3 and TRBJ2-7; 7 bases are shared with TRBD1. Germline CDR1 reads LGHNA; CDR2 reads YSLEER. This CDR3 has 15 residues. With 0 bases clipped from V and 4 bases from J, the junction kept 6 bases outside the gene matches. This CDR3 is CASSQDPGQWYEQYF. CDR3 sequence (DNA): TGCGCCAGCAGCCAAGATCCGGGACAGTGGTACGAGCAGTACTTC.

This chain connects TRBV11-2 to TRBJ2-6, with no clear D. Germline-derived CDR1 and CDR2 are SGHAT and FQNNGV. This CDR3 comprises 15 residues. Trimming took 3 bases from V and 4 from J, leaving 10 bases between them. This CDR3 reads CASSLTPLGANVLTF. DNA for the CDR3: TGTGCCAGCAGCTTGACCCCGCTCGGGGCCAACGTCCTGACTTTC.

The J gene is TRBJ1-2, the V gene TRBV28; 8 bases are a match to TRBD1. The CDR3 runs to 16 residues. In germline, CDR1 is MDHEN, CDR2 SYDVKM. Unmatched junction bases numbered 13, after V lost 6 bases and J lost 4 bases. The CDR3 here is CASRKIRDRIFYGYTF. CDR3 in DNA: TGTGCCAGCAGGAAAATCCGGGACAGGATCTTCTATGGCTACACCTTC.

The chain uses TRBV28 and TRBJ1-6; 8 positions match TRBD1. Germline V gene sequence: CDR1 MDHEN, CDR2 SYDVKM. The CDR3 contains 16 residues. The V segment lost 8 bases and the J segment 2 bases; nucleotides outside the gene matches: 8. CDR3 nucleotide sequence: TGTGCCAGCGGATCGGACAGGGAAGCCTATAATTCACCCCTCCACTTT. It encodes CASGSDREAYNSPLHF.

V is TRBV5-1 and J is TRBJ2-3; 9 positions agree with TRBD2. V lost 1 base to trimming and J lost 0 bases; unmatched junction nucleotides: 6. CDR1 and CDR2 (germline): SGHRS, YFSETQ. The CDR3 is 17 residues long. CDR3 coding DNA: TGCGCCAGCAGCTTGTGGAGCGGGAGGACCAGCACAGATACGCAGTATTTT. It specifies CASSLWSGRTSTDTQYF. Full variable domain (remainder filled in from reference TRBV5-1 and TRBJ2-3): KAGVTQTPRYLIKTRGQQVTLSCSPISGHRSVSWYQQTPGQGLQFLFEYFSETQRNKGNFPGRFSGRQFSNSRSEMNVSTLELGDSALYLCASSLWSGRTSTDTQYFGPGTRLTVL.

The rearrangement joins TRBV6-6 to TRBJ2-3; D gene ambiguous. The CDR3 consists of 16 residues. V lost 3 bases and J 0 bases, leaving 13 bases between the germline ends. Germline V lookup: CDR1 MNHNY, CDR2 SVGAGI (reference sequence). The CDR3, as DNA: TGTGCCAGCAGTTATCAAGGGTACGGAAGCACAGATACGCAGTATTTT. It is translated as CASSYQGYGSTDTQYF.

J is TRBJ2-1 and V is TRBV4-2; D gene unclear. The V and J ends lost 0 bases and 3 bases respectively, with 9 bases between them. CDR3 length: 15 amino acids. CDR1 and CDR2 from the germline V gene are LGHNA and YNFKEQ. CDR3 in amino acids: CASSQDKAHYNEQFF. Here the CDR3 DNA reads TGTGCCAGCAGCCAAGATAAGGCCCACTACAATGAGCAGTTCTTC.

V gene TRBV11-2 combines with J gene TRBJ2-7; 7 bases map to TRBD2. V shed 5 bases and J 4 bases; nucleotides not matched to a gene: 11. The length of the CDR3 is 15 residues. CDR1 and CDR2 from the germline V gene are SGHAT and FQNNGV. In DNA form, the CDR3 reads TGTGCCAGCAGCCCCATTGCGGGAGACTTTTACGAGCAGTACTTC. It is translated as CASSPIAGDFYEQYF.

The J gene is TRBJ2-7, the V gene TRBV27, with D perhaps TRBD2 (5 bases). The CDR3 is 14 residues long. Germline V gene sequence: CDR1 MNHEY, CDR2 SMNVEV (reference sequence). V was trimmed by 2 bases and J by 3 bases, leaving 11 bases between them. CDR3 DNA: TGTGCCAGCAGTTTACAAGAGGGAATCTACGAGCAGTACTTC. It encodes CASSLQEGIYEQYF.

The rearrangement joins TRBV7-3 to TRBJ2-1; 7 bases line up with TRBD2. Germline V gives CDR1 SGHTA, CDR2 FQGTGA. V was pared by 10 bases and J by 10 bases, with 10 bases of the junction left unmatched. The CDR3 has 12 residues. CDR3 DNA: TGTGCCACCCAAGCAATGGGGGGGGAGCAGTTCTTC. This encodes CATQAMGGEQFF.

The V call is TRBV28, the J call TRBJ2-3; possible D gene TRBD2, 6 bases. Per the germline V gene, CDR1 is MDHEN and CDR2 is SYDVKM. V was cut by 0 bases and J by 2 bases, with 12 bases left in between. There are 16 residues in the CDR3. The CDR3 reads CASSLWAGWNTDTQYF. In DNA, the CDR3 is TGTGCCAGCAGTTTATGGGCGGGATGGAACACAGATACGCAGTATTTT.

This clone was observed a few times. The CDR3 nucleotides read TGTGCCAGCAGGCCCCTCAATTTTGACGGCTACACCTTC. Translated, it gives CASRPLNFDGYTF. V gene TRBV28 combines with J gene TRBJ1-2; D is ambiguous. Deletions cut 6 bases from V and 8 bases from J, with 16 bases between. Germline V gene sequence: CDR1 MDHEN, CDR2 SYDVKM. The CDR3 covers 13 residues.